Following are 20 T cell receptor beta chains from one sample sequenced in a study of OX40 agonist ivuxolimab in advanced cancers. TCRdb's copy holds only in-frame clones and misses some; the assay was immunoSEQ multiplex PCR. The table includes 90,000 or so clones, roughly nine tenths detected once. Sample: CD4+ or CD8+ T cells sorted from blood, taken in a trial of the OX40 agonist ivuxolimab. All receptors derive from an adult with an advanced solid tumor such as melanoma, head and neck, liver or kidney cancer.

This sequence joins TRBV6-5 and TRBJ1-1, with TRBD1 as a possible D gene (5 bases). The CDR3 consists of 15 residues. With 0 bases removed from V and 3 bases from J, the gap between germline ends came to 11 bases. The germline V gene has CDR1 MNHEY and CDR2 SVGAGI. The CDR3: CASSYSGPAHTEAFF. In DNA, the CDR3 is TGTGCCAGCAGTTACTCGGGGCCAGCACACACTGAAGCTTTCTTT.

This chain links TRBV7-6 with TRBJ2-1; D perhaps matches TRBD2 (5 bases). CDR3 length equals 12 residues. Germline V CDR1 and CDR2: SGHVS, FNYEAQ. Trimming took 4 bases from V and 9 from J, leaving 10 bases between them. In DNA form, the CDR3 reads TGTGCCAGCAGCTCCCTAGCTTTTGAGCAGTTCTTC. Residues: CASSSLAFEQFF.

The rearrangement links TRBV28 to TRBJ1-1; possibly TRBD1 for D (6 bases). The V and J ends lost 3 bases and 0 bases respectively, with 8 bases between them. CDR1 and CDR2 from the germline V gene are MDHEN and SYDVKM. CDR3 length equals 14 residues. This chain's CDR3 is CASSLTGLNTEAFF. DNA of the CDR3: TGTGCCAGCAGTTTGACAGGCCTGAACACTGAAGCTTTCTTT.

The chain links TRBV7-9 to TRBJ2-1; 13 bases line up with TRBD2. Germline CDR1 and CDR2: SEHNR and FQNEAQ (reference sequence). The trim removed 1 base at V and 15 bases at J, leaving 12 bases unmatched. The CDR3 contains 16 residues. DNA of the CDR3: TGTGCCAGCAGCTTAGAAAGGACTAGCGGGGGCCTCCCTGGGTTCTTC. Residues: CASSLERTSGGLPGFF.

The V and J genes are TRBV30 and TRBJ2-1; possible D gene TRBD2, 6 bases. This CDR3 region has 13 residues. The V end lost 3 bases, the J end lost 7 bases, and 13 bases lay between the germline ends. CDR1 is GTSNPN, CDR2 SVGIG, per germline (reference sequence). DNA of the CDR3: TGTGCCTGGAGCGTCGGAGGGGAGAATGAGCAGTTCTTC. Translated: CAWSVGGENEQFF.

This clone showed up just once. The CDR3 DNA follows: TGTGCCAGCAGCGGTAAGCTTTATACGCAGTATTTT. This sequence encodes CASSGKLYTQYF. The J gene is TRBJ2-3, the V gene TRBV9; D unresolved. Germline values: CDR1 SGDLS, CDR2 YYNGEE. The CDR3 totals 12 residues. Trimming left V 3 bases short and J 7 bases short, with 9 bases between. The entire variable domain, with the rest obtained from reference TRBV9 and TRBJ2-3, is as follows: DSGVTQTPKHLITATGQRVTLRCSPRSGDLSVYWYQQSLDQGLQFLIQYYNGEERAKGNILERFSAQQFPDLHSELNLSSLELGDSALYFCASSGKLYTQYFGPGTRLTVL.

This clone was found once. V gene TRBV11-2 combines with J gene TRBJ1-3; 7 bases agree with TRBD1. Germline values: CDR1 SGHAT, CDR2 FQNNGV. Germline trimming cut 0 bases from V and 5 bases from J; bases unmatched to any gene: 4. The CDR3 is made up of 15 amino acids. As DNA, the CDR3 is TGTGCCAGCAGCTTAGAGGGGGGACAGCGAAACACCATATATTTT. Its protein product is CASSLEGGQRNTIYF.

V and J are TRBV4-3 and TRBJ2-1; 7 nucleotides align to TRBD2. CDR3 length: 14 amino acids. CDR1 and CDR2 (germline): LGHNA, YSLEER. Trimming removed 1 base from V and 6 bases from J; junction bases left unmatched: 3. This CDR3 is CASSQAGRINEQFF. As DNA, the CDR3 is TGCGCCAGCAGCCAAGCCGGGAGGATCAATGAGCAGTTCTTC.

The V and J genes are TRBV4-3 and TRBJ2-3; 9 bases line up with TRBD1. There are 16 residues in the CDR3. The V gene's germline CDR1 is LGHNA and CDR2 YSLEER. V shed 2 bases and J 2 bases; nucleotides not matched to a gene: 5. Here the CDR3 DNA reads TGCGCCAGCAGCCAACGATACAGGGGGCTCACAGATACGCAGTATTTT. This codes for CASSQRYRGLTDTQYF.

The chain has TRBV29-1 and TRBJ2-1; tentative D call: TRBD2 (6 bases). This CDR3 has 15 residues. Per the germline V gene, CDR1 is SQVTM and CDR2 is ANQGSEA. V lost 1 base and J lost 2, with 12 bases in between. DNA of the CDR3: TGCAGCGTTGAAGGTGGCGGGACGACCTACAATGAGCAGTTCTTC. Residues: CSVEGGGTTYNEQFF.

CDR3 nucleotides: TGCGCCAGCAGCCAAGGGTGGGGAGGGAGGGGCTCCTACAATGAGCAGTTCTTC. It yields the protein CASSQGWGGRGSYNEQFF. The chain joins TRBV4-3 to TRBJ2-1, with 7 bases lining up with TRBD2. Germline CDR1 reads LGHNA; CDR2 reads YSLEER. The CDR3 spans 18 residues. V trimming: 1 base; J trimming: 0 bases; junction bases outside the gene matches: 9.

The rearrangement links TRBV5-8 to TRBJ2-1; D may match TRBD1 or TRBD2 (6 bases each). This CDR3 comprises 15 residues. The V end was cut by 0 bases, the J end by 2 bases, with 9 bases between. Germline V lookup: CDR1 SGHTS, CDR2 YDEGEE. CDR3 nucleotides: TGTGCCAGCAGCTTGGGCGGGACACCCTACAATGAGCAGTTCTTC. As protein: CASSLGGTPYNEQFF.

The chain combines TRBV19 with TRBJ2-1; 7 positions agree with TRBD2. CDR3 length: 11 residues. Germline V gene sequence: CDR1 LNHDA, CDR2 SQIVND (reference sequence). Trimming cost V 6 bases and J 10 bases; bases outside gene matches: 3. CDR3 in DNA: TGTGCCAGTAGCCTAGCGGCAGAGCAGTTCTTC. Its protein is CASSLAAEQFF.

The chain has TRBV6-5 and TRBJ2-2; D might be TRBD1 or TRBD2, each matching 5 bases. Trimming took 6 bases from V and 0 from J, leaving 11 bases between them. CDR1 is MNHEY, CDR2 SVGAGI, per germline. The CDR3 totals 15 residues. The CDR3 is CASSLGPANTGELFF. The CDR3 DNA sequence: TGTGCCAGCAGCCTGGGACCCGCGAACACCGGGGAGCTGTTTTTT.

This clone was counted a few times. The gene calls are TRBV7-9 and TRBJ1-2; no firm D call. Germline loops: CDR1 SEHNR, CDR2 FQNEAQ (reference sequence). This CDR3 spans 11 amino acids. Trimming shortened V by 5 bases and J by 8 bases, and 9 bases separated the two germline ends. For the CDR3, the DNA is TGTGCCAGCAGCCCTATTAACGGCTACACCTTC. It yields the protein CASSPINGYTF.

The rearrangement links TRBV6-6 to TRBJ2-1; 11 bases are a match to TRBD2. CDR1 and CDR2 from the germline V gene are MNHNY and SVGAGI (reference sequence). With V trimmed by 0 bases and J by 2 bases, 0 bases remained unmatched. This CDR3 is 16 amino acids long. In DNA, the CDR3 is TGTGCCAGCAGTTACTCTAGCGGGAGGGCCTACAATGAGCAGTTCTTC. The encoded protein is CASSYSSGRAYNEQFF.

The chain has TRBV4-2 and TRBJ2-3; D may be TRBD1 (5 bases). Trimming took off 0 bases at V and 4 bases at J, with 11 bases between the two ends. This CDR3 region has 15 residues. Germline-derived CDR1 and CDR2 are LGHNA and YNFKEQ. CDR3 sequence: CASSQDRAPADTQYF. In DNA form, the CDR3 reads TGTGCCAGCAGCCAAGACAGGGCACCAGCAGATACGCAGTATTTT.

The chain recombines TRBV28 with TRBJ1-5, with D uncertain. Trimming took off 7 bases at V and 6 bases at J, with 13 bases between the two ends. Germline lookup yields CDR1 MDHEN and CDR2 SYDVKM. The CDR3 has 13 residues. Here the CDR3 reads CASNTGGAQPQHF. The CDR3 nucleotides are TGTGCCAGCAACACCGGAGGAGCTCAGCCCCAGCATTTT.

The chain is built from TRBV6-6 and TRBJ2-1, with D perhaps TRBD1 or TRBD2 (5 bases each). Per the germline V gene, CDR1 is MNHNY and CDR2 is SVGAGI (reference sequence). There are 14 residues in the CDR3. V shed 7 bases and J shed 5 bases, with 15 bases lying between them. The CDR3 region is CASNSRRGHNEQFF. DNA for the CDR3: TGTGCCAGCAACTCCAGAAGGGGACACAATGAGCAGTTCTTC.

The V gene is TRBV4-2, the J gene TRBJ2-7; D gene uncertain. From germline, CDR1 is LGHNA and CDR2 YNFKEQ. There are 10 residues in the CDR3. Between the trimmed V and J ends, which lost 2 bases and 9 bases, there was a span of 5 bases. The CDR3 DNA follows: TGTGCCAGCAGCCAACCGAGGCAGTACGTC. It translates to CASSQPRQYV.